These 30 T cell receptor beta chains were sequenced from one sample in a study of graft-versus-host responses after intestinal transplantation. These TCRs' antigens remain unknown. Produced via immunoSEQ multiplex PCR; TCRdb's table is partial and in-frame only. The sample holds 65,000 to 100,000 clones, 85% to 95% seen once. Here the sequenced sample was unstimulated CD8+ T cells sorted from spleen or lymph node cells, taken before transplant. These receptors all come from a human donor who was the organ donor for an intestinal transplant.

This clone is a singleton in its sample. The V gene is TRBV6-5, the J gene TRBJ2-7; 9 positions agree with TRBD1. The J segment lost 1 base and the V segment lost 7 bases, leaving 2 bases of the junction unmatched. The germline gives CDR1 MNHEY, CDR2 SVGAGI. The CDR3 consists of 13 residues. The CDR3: CASTGQGSYEQYF. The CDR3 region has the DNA TGTGCCAGCACCGGACAGGGGTCCTACGAGCAGTACTTC.

The CDR3 DNA reads TGTGCCAGCAGCCCGGGGTTGGGCGGGGAGCTGTTTTTT. Encoded protein: CASSPGLGGELFF. The chain links TRBV7-6 to TRBJ2-2, with D possibly matching TRBD2 (5 bases). CDR1 and CDR2 from the germline V gene are SGHVS and FNYEAQ. Trimming shortened V by 5 bases and J by 7 bases, and 11 bases separated the two germline ends. CDR3 size: 13 residues.

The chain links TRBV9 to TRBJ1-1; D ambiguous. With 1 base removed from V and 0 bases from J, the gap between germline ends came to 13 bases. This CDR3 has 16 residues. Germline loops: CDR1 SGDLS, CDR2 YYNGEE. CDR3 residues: CASSVIAETMNTEAFF. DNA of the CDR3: TGTGCCAGCAGCGTAATTGCGGAAACAATGAACACTGAAGCTTTCTTT.

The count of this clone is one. The CDR3 spells CASSSSPTGGWGTNEKLFF. The CDR3 nucleotides are TGTGCCAGCAGCTCAAGCCCAACAGGGGGCTGGGGAACTAATGAAAAACTGTTTTTT. This chain links TRBV5-6 with TRBJ1-4, with 9 bases aligning to TRBD1. V lost 3 bases, J lost 1 base, and 13 bases stayed unmatched. CDR1 is SGHDT, CDR2 YYEEEE, per germline. The CDR3 has 19 amino acids.

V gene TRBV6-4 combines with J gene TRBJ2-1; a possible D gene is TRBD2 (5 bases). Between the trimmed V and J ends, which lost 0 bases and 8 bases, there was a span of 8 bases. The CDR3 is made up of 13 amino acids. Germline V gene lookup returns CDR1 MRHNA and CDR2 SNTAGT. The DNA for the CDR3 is TGTGCCAGCAGTGACTCCGCGGGCGATGAGCAGTTCTTC. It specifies CASSDSAGDEQFF.

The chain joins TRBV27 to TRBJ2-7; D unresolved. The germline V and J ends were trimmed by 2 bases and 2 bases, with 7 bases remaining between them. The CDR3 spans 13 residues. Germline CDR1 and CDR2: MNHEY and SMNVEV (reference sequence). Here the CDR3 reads CASSLGLTYEQYF. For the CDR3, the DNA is TGTGCCAGCAGTTTAGGGCTTACCTACGAGCAGTACTTC.

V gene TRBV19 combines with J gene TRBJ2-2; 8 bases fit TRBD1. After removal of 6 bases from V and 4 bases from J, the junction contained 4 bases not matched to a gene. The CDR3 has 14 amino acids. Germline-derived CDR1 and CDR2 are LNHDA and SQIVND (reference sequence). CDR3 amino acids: CASSTGGSTGELFF. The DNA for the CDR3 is TGTGCCAGTAGCACAGGGGGTAGCACCGGGGAGCTGTTTTTT.

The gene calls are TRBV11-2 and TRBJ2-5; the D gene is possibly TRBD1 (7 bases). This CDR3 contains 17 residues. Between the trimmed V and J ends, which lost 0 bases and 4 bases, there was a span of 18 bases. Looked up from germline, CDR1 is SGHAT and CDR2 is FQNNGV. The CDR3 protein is CASSLDLEGAWGETQYF. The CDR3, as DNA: TGTGCCAGCAGCTTAGATCTGGAGGGGGCTTGGGGAGAGACCCAGTACTTC. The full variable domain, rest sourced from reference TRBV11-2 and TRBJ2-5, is EAGVAQSPRYKIIEKRQSVAFWCNPISGHATLYWYQQILGQGPKLLIQFQNNGVVDDSQLPKDRFSAERLKGVDSTLKIQPAKLEDSAVYLCASSLDLEGAWGETQYFGPGTRLLVL.

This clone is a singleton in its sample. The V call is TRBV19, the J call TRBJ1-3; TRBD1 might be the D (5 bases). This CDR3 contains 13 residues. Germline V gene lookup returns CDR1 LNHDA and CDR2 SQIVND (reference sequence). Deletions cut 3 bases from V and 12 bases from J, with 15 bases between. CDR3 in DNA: TGTGCCAGTAGTATTGACTTGGGGCTGGACATATATTTT. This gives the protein CASSIDLGLDIYF.

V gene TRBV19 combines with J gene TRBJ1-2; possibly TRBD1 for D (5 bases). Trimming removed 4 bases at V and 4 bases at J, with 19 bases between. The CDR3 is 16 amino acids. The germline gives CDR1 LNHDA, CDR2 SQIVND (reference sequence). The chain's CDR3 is CASSTPLRVSFYGYTF. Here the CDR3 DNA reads TGTGCCAGTAGTACCCCACTCAGGGTTAGTTTCTATGGCTACACCTTC.

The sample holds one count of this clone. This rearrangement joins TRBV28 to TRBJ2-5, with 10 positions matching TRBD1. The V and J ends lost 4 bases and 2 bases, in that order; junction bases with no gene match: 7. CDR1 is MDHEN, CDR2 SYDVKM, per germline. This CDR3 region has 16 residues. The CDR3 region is CASSSFGQGVQETQYF. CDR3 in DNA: TGTGCCAGCAGTTCGTTCGGACAGGGGGTGCAAGAGACCCAGTACTTC.

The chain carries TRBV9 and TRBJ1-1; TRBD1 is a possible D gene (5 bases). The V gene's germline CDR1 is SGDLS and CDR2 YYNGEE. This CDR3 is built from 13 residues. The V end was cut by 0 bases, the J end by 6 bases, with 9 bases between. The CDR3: CASSVGGGPEAFF. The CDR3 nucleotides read TGTGCCAGCAGCGTAGGGGGCGGACCTGAAGCTTTCTTT. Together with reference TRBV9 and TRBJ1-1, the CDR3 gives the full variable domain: DSGVTQTPKHLITATGQRVTLRCSPRSGDLSVYWYQQSLDQGLQFLIQYYNGEERAKGNILERFSAQQFPDLHSELNLSSLELGDSALYFCASSVGGGPEAFFGQGTRLTVV.

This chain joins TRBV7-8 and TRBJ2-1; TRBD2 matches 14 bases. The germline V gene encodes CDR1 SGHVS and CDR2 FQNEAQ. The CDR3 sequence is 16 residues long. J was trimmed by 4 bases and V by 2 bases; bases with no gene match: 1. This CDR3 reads CASSLWTSGGYNEQFF. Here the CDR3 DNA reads TGTGCCAGCAGCTTATGGACTAGCGGGGGGTACAATGAGCAGTTCTTC.

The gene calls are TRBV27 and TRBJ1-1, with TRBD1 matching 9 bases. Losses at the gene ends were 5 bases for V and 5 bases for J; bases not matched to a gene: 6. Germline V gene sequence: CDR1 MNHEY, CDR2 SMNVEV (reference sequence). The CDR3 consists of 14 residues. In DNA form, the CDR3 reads TGTGCCAGCAGTCCAACAGGGGGCCGGACTGAAGCTTTCTTT. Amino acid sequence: CASSPTGGRTEAFF.

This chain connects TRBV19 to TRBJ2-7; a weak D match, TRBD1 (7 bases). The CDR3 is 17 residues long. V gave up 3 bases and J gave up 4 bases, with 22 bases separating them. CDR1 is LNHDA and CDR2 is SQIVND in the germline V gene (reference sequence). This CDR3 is CASSMAGFGGGEYEQYF. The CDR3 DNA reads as TGTGCCAGTAGTATGGCCGGTTTCGGAGGGGGCGAATACGAGCAGTACTTC.

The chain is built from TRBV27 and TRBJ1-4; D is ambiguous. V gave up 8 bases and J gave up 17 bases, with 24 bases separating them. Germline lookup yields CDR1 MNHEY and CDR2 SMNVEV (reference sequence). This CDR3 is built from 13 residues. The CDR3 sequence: CASGWARSDRIFF. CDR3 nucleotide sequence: TGTGCCAGCGGTTGGGCTCGCTCAGACCGGATCTTTTTT.

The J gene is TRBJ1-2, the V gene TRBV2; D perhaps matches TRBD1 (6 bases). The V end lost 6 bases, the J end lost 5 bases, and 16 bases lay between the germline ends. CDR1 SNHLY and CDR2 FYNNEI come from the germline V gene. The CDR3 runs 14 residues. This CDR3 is CASRWEGDRYGYTF. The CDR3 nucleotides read TGTGCCAGCAGGTGGGAGGGGGATCGTTATGGCTACACCTTC. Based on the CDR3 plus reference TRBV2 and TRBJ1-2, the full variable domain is EPEVTQTPSHQVTQMGQEVILRCVPISNHLYFYWYRQILGQKVEFLVSFYNNEISEKSEIFDDQFSVERPDGSNFTLKIRSTKLEDSAMYFCASRWEGDRYGYTFGSGTRLTVV.

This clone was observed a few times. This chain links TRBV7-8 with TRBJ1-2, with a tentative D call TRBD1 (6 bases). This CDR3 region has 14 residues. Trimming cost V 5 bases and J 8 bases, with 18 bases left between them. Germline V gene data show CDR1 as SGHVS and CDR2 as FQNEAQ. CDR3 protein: CASSPETGFQGYTF. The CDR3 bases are TGTGCCAGCAGCCCAGAAACAGGGTTTCAAGGCTACACCTTC.

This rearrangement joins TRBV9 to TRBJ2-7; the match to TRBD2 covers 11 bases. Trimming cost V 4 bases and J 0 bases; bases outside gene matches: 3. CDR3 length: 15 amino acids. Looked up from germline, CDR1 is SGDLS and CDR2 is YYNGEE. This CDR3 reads CASSPSGGLSYEQYF. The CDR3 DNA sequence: TGTGCCAGCAGCCCTAGCGGGGGGCTCTCCTACGAGCAGTACTTC.

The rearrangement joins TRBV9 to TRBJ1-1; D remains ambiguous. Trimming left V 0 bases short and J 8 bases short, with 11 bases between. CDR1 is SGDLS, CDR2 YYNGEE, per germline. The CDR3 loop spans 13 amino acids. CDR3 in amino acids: CASSVGAGSEAFF. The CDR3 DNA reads TGTGCCAGCAGCGTAGGTGCGGGTTCGGAAGCTTTCTTT.

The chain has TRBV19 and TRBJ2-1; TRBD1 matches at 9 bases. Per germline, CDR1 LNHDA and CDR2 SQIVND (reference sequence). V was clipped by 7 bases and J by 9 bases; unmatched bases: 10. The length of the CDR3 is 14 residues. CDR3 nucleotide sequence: TGTGCCAGTACCGTGACAGGGGGACCAACTGAGCAGTTCTTC. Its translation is CASTVTGGPTEQFF.

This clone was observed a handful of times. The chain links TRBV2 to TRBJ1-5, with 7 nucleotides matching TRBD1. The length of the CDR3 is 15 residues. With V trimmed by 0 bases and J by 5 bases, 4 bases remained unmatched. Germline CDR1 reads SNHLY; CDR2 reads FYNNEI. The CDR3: CASSEAHRGHQPQHF. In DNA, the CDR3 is TGTGCCAGCAGTGAAGCGCACAGGGGACATCAGCCCCAGCATTTT.

The CDR3 sequence is CASSSSGTGYNEQFF. The CDR3 DNA is TGTGCCAGCAGCTCTTCCGGGACAGGGTATAATGAGCAGTTCTTC. This sequence joins TRBV7-3 and TRBJ2-1; 9 nucleotides line up with TRBD1. V gave up 4 bases and J gave up 7 bases; unmatched junction bases: 8. The CDR3 runs to 15 residues. Germline CDR1 and CDR2: SGHTA and FQGTGA.

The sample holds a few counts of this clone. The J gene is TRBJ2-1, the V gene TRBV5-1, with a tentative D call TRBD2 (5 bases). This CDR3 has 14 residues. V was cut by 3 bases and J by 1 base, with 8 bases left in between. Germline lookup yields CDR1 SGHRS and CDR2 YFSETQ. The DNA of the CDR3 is TGCGCCAGCAGCTCCAGCGGATCCTACAATGAGCAGTTCTTC. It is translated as CASSSSGSYNEQFF.

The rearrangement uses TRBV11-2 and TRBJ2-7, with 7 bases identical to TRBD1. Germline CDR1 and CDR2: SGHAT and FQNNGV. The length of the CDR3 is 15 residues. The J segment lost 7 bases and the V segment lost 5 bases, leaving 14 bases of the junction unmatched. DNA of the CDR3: TGTGCCAGCAGCCCGAACGGACAGGTGACATGGGAGCAGTACTTC. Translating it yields CASSPNGQVTWEQYF.

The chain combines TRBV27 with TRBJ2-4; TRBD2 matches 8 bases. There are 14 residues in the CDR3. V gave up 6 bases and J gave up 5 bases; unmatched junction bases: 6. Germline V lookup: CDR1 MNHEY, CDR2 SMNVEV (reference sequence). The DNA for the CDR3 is TGTGCCAGCAGCCCGCTAGCGGGTGAAAACATTCAGTACTTC. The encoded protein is CASSPLAGENIQYF.

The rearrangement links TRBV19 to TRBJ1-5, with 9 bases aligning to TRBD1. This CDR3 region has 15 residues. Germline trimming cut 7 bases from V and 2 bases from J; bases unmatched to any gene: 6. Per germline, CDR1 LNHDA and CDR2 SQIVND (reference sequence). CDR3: CASKTGDRGNQPQHF. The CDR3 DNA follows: TGTGCCAGTAAGACGGGGGACAGGGGCAATCAGCCCCAGCATTTT.

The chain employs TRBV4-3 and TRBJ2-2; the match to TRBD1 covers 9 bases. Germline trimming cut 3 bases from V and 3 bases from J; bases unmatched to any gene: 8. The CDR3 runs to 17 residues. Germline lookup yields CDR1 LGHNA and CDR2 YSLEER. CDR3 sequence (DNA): TGCGCCAGCAGCCACGCGGGACAGGGTTTCGACACCGGGGAGCTGTTTTTT. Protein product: CASSHAGQGFDTGELFF.

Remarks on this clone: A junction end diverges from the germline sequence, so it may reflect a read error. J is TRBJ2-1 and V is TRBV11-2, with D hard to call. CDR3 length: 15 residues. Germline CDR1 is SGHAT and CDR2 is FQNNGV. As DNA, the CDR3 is TGTGCCAGCAGCTTTGCATGGCGGCGCTACAATGAGCGGTTCTTC. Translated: CASSFAWRRYNERFF.

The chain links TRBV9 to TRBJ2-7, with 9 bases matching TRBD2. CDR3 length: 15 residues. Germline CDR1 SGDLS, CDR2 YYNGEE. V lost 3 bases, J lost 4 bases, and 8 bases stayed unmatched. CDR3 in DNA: TGTGCCAGCAGCGCCGCAGCGGGAGGAATTTACGAGCAGTACTTC. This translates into CASSAAAGGIYEQYF.